The 30 T cell receptor beta chains listed next were all sequenced from one sample in a study of blood T cell repertoires in COVID-19. Assay: immunoSEQ multiplex PCR; the TCRdb copy retains only in-frame clones and omits some. The sample lists around 200,000 clones, 70% to 90% occurring once. Sequenced input: PBMCs or T cells enriched from blood (not recorded which). These receptors were taken from a man aged 25 to 45 who had recovered from COVID-19.

This rearrangement joins TRBV9 to TRBJ2-6; D perhaps matches TRBD2 (5 bases). CDR1 SGDLS and CDR2 YYNGEE come from the germline V gene. Trimming cost V 4 bases and J 2 bases, with 10 bases left between them. The CDR3 totals 15 residues. CDR3 sequence: CASSPRGTGANVLTF. In DNA form, the CDR3 reads TGTGCCAGCAGCCCCCGGGGTACTGGGGCCAACGTCCTGACTTTC.

This chain joins TRBV6-5 and TRBJ1-1, with TRBD1 as a possible D gene (5 bases). Looked up from germline, CDR1 is MNHEY and CDR2 is SVGAGI. Trimming cost V 2 bases and J 0 bases, with 7 bases left between them. The CDR3 runs 14 residues. CDR3 amino acids: CASSYGGVNTEAFF. CDR3 DNA sequence: TGTGCCAGCAGTTACGGGGGGGTGAACACTGAAGCTTTCTTT.

V gene TRBV10-3 combines with J gene TRBJ2-7, with D possibly matching TRBD1 (6 bases). Trimming removed 3 bases from V and 1 base from J, with 10 bases in between. CDR3 size: 14 residues. The germline gives CDR1 ENHRY, CDR2 SYGVKD. CDR3 bases: TGTGCCATCAGTGACAGGGGAATATCCTACGAGCAGTACTTC. The encoded protein is CAISDRGISYEQYF.

The V gene is TRBV21-1, the J gene TRBJ2-6; TRBD1, the table's D call, lacks a check against the DNA. TRBV21-1 is classified as a pseudogene. This CDR3 is built from 20 residues. The CDR3 spells CASSKGGDRWGPFEANVLTF. The CDR3 DNA follows: TGTGCCAGCAGCAAAGGGGGTGACAGGTGGGGCCCATTTGAGGCCAACGTCCTGACTTTC.

V is TRBV7-6 and J is TRBJ1-4; perhaps TRBD1 as D (5 bases). CDR1 and CDR2 (germline): SGHVS, FNYEAQ. CDR3 length: 12 amino acids. V shed 1 base and J shed 8 bases, with 5 bases lying between them. The CDR3 sequence is CASSLGGEKLFF. Here the CDR3 DNA reads TGTGCCAGCAGCTTAGGGGGCGAAAAACTGTTTTTT.

The V gene is TRBV2, the J gene TRBJ1-2, with D uncertain. This CDR3 contains 14 residues. Germline V CDR1 and CDR2: SNHLY, FYNNEI. Between the trimmed V and J ends, which lost 6 bases and 2 bases, there was a span of 13 bases. The CDR3 loop is CASSTRTGNYGYTF. CDR3 DNA: TGTGCCAGCAGCACCCGCACGGGGAACTATGGCTACACCTTC.

The chain carries TRBV4-3 and TRBJ2-7; 11 positions match TRBD2. This CDR3 is built from 14 residues. V shed 6 bases and J 4 bases; nucleotides not matched to a gene: 5. The germline V gene encodes CDR1 LGHNA and CDR2 YSLEER. For the CDR3, the DNA is TGCGCCAGCAGTCTAGCGGGGGGTATGTACGAGCAGTACTTC. The encoded protein is CASSLAGGMYEQYF.

The rearrangement joins TRBV18 to TRBJ2-1; 7 bases fit TRBD2. Germline V gene lookup returns CDR1 KGHSH and CDR2 LQKENI. V lost 2 bases to trimming and J lost 5 bases; unmatched junction nucleotides: 9. The CDR3 is 16 amino acids. The CDR3 DNA is TGTGCCAGCTCACCAATAGGGAGCGGGGCAAACAATGAGCAGTTCTTC. Encoded protein: CASSPIGSGANNEQFF.

The chain couples TRBV15 to TRBJ2-1, with 7 bases identical to TRBD1. This CDR3 region has 13 residues. Germline trimming cut 5 bases from V and 9 bases from J; bases unmatched to any gene: 7. Germline V gene data show CDR1 as LNHNV and CDR2 as YYDKDF (reference sequence). CDR3 coding DNA: TGTGCCACCAGCTGGGACAGAAAGGGTGAGCAGTTCTTC. Residues: CATSWDRKGEQFF.

J is TRBJ2-3 and V is TRBV4-1; possible D gene TRBD1, 6 bases. This CDR3 comprises 14 residues. The V end lost 5 bases, the J end lost 2 bases, and 11 bases lay between the germline ends. Germline V CDR1 and CDR2: MGHRA, YSYEKL. Here the CDR3 DNA reads TGCGCCAGCAGCTACCGGGACAACACAGATACGCAGTATTTT. Its translation: CASSYRDNTDTQYF.

The chain employs TRBV24-1 and TRBJ2-1; 7 bases match TRBD2. There are 13 residues in the CDR3. Germline V gene sequence: CDR1 KGHDR, CDR2 SFDVKD. V gave up 4 bases and J gave up 6 bases; unmatched junction bases: 2. The CDR3 protein is CATSEGLFNEQFF. CDR3 DNA sequence: TGTGCCACCAGTGAGGGACTATTCAATGAGCAGTTCTTC.

The V gene is TRBV9, the J gene TRBJ2-2; no reliable D call. V was shortened by 2 bases and J by 5 bases, with 7 bases between the two germline ends. CDR1 SGDLS and CDR2 YYNGEE come from the germline V gene. This CDR3 is 13 amino acids long. CDR3 nucleotides: TGTGCCAGCAGCGTTTACTCGACCGGGGAGCTGTTTTTT. This codes for CASSVYSTGELFF.

The rearrangement uses TRBV20-1 and TRBJ2-2; D perhaps matches TRBD2 (6 bases). This CDR3 comprises 11 residues. V was pared by 5 bases and J by 8 bases, with 9 bases between. Germline CDR1 DFQATT, CDR2 SNEGSKA (reference sequence). CDR3 bases: TGCAGTGCTTCGGGGGAGGGGGAGCTGTTTTTT. Its protein product is CSASGEGELFF.

V and J are TRBV11-2 and TRBJ2-7; the match to TRBD2 covers 12 bases. The V gene end was trimmed by 1 base and the J gene end by 2 bases; junction bases not matched to a gene: 9. The CDR3 runs 18 residues. Germline V gene lookup returns CDR1 SGHAT and CDR2 FQNNGV. CDR3 region: CASSLGVGTSGSAYEQYF. The CDR3, as DNA: TGTGCCAGCAGCTTAGGTGTGGGGACTAGCGGGTCCGCCTACGAGCAGTACTTC.

Only a few counts were recorded for this clone. The chain combines TRBV5-5 with TRBJ2-7; no reliable D call. Germline loops: CDR1 SGHKS, CDR2 YYEKEE (reference sequence). V lost 1 base and J lost 5, with 4 bases in between. The CDR3 totals 11 residues. CDR3 protein: CASSLFNEQYF. CDR3 in DNA: TGTGCCAGCAGCTTGTTTAACGAGCAGTACTTC.

This chain links TRBV6-5 with TRBJ2-7, with D possibly being TRBD1 (6 bases). With 4 bases removed from V and 6 bases from J, the gap between germline ends came to 19 bases. The CDR3 is 15 residues long. CDR1 and CDR2 (germline): MNHEY, SVGAGI. CDR3 nucleotides: TGTGCCAGCAGTTTCGGCTACAGGGCAGGGAGCGAGCAGTACTTC. Its translation: CASSFGYRAGSEQYF.

The genes are TRBV28 and TRBJ2-7, with a weak D call TRBD1 (5 bases). This CDR3 has 15 residues. Germline V gene lookup returns CDR1 MDHEN and CDR2 SYDVKM. Trimming stripped 4 bases from V and 2 bases from J, with 15 bases between. The CDR3 coding sequence is TGTGCCAGCAGTTCCAGCCCCTGGACAACCTACGAGCAGTACTTC. Amino acid sequence: CASSSSPWTTYEQYF.

The chain couples TRBV21-1 to TRBJ1-2. TRBV21-1 represents a pseudogene. The CDR3 extends over 16 amino acids. CDR3 loop: CASSKLEESSNYGYTF. In DNA, the CDR3 is TGTGCCAGCAGCAAATTGGAGGAATCCTCCAACTATGGCTACACCTTC.

V is TRBV19 and J is TRBJ2-3; 8 bases match TRBD1. This CDR3 region has 14 residues. Germline lookup yields CDR1 LNHDA and CDR2 SQIVND (reference sequence). With 4 bases clipped from V and 1 base from J, the junction kept 1 base outside the gene matches. The CDR3 DNA follows: TGTGCCAGTAGTAGGGGACAGGGCACAGATACGCAGTATTTT. This sequence encodes CASSRGQGTDTQYF.

The CDR3 region is CASTDRARSGNTIYF. The CDR3 nucleotides are TGTGCCAGTACGGACAGGGCCCGCTCTGGAAACACCATATATTTT. V usage is TRBV19 and J usage is TRBJ1-3; 8 bases agree with TRBD1. Germline assignment: CDR1 LNHDA and CDR2 SQIVND (reference sequence). The CDR3 length is 15 residues. Trimming at V came to 7 bases and at J to 0 bases, leaving 5 bases not matched to a gene.

This clone was detected only a few times. The rearrangement joins TRBV12-2 to TRBJ2-7; TRBD2 reflects the table's D call only, with no check against the DNA. TRBV12-2 is a pseudogene. This CDR3 has 15 residues. As DNA, the CDR3 is TGTGCAACCTCGCTTATAGTACCTGTAATATACGAGCAGTACTTC. As protein: CATSLIVPVIYEQYF.

This chain connects TRBV7-8 to TRBJ1-1; 7 nucleotides line up with TRBD1. V trimming: 5 bases; J trimming: 7 bases; junction bases outside the gene matches: 7. CDR1 and CDR2 (germline): SGHVS, FQNEAQ. This CDR3 spans 13 amino acids. CDR3 protein: CASSTPGDSEAFF. Here the CDR3 DNA reads TGTGCCAGCAGCACGCCGGGGGACAGTGAAGCTTTCTTT.

The chain links TRBV19 to TRBJ1-1; TRBD1 matches at 8 bases. The CDR3 runs 16 residues. Germline-derived CDR1 and CDR2 are LNHDA and SQIVND (reference sequence). The J segment lost 6 bases and the V segment lost 3 bases, leaving 12 bases of the junction unmatched. This chain's CDR3 is CASSIPTATGAAEAFF. In nucleotides, the CDR3 is TGTGCCAGTAGTATCCCCACCGCGACAGGGGCCGCTGAAGCTTTCTTT. Full variable domain (rest looked up from reference TRBV19 and TRBJ1-1): DGGITQSPKYLFRKEGQNVTLSCEQNLNHDAMYWYRQDPGQGLRLIYYSQIVNDFQKGDIAEGYSVSREKKESFPLTVTSAQKNPTAFYLCASSIPTATGAAEAFFGQGTRLTVV.

J is TRBJ1-6 and V is TRBV5-4; D is undetermined. Germline CDR1 reads SGHNT; CDR2 reads YYREEE (reference sequence). CDR3 size: 15 residues. V shed 1 base and J shed 9 bases, with 14 bases lying between them. The CDR3 bases are TGTGCCAGCAGCTTGAATACCGACGGGTCTTCACCCCTCCACTTT. Its translation: CASSLNTDGSSPLHF.

This sequence joins TRBV3-1 (or the pseudogene TRBV3-2) and TRBJ2-1; D is unclear. Germline V gives CDR1 LGHDT, CDR2 YNNKEL (reference sequence). This CDR3 region has 12 residues. Trimming took off 2 bases at V and 4 bases at J, with 3 bases between the two ends. This CDR3 is CASSQSYNEQFF. CDR3 nucleotides: TGTGCCAGCAGCCAATCTTACAATGAGCAGTTCTTC.

The count of this clone is one. The J gene is TRBJ1-1, the V gene TRBV19, with 7 nucleotides matching TRBD1. The CDR3 is 15 residues long. Germline V CDR1 and CDR2: LNHDA, SQIVND (reference sequence). Losses at the gene ends were 1 base for V and 0 bases for J; bases not matched to a gene: 2. The CDR3 protein is CASSIVTGMNTEAFF. In DNA, the CDR3 is TGTGCCAGTAGTATAGTGACAGGGATGAACACTGAAGCTTTCTTT.

This clone was seen a single time. V is TRBV30 and J is TRBJ1-5; D may be TRBD1 (6 bases). The CDR3 is made up of 14 amino acids. CDR1 and CDR2 (germline): GTSNPN, SVGIG (reference sequence). The ends were cut back, 1 base at V and 2 bases at J, with 9 bases in the middle. Here the CDR3 DNA reads TGTGCCTGGAGTGGGGGGCAGGGCAATCAGCCCCAGCATTTT. Residues: CAWSGGQGNQPQHF.

The CDR3 protein is CASSRVRSSYNEQFF. In nucleotides, the CDR3 is TGTGCCAGCAGTCGGGTCCGTAGCTCCTACAATGAGCAGTTCTTC. This sequence joins TRBV27 and TRBJ2-1; D call uncertain. Germline V gene sequence: CDR1 MNHEY, CDR2 SMNVEV (reference sequence). V lost 5 bases and J lost 0, with 11 bases in between. The CDR3 runs to 15 residues.

This clone was recorded only once. This rearrangement joins TRBV14 to TRBJ2-2, with 12 bases identical to TRBD2. This CDR3 comprises 16 residues. Germline values: CDR1 SGHDN, CDR2 FVKESK. J lost 6 bases, V lost 1 base, and 3 bases had no gene match. The CDR3: CASSQVGLAGPGELFF. In nucleotides, the CDR3 is TGTGCCAGCAGCCAAGTGGGACTAGCGGGTCCCGGGGAGCTGTTTTTT.

CDR3 DNA sequence: TGCGCCAGCAGCGACGGACTAGCGGGAGTAGAAGATACGCAGTATTTT. Its protein is CASSDGLAGVEDTQYF. The rearrangement joins TRBV5-1 to TRBJ2-3; 13 nucleotides agree with TRBD2. Trimming at V came to 4 bases and at J to 5 bases, leaving 7 bases not matched to a gene. Germline V gene lookup returns CDR1 SGHRS and CDR2 YFSETQ. The CDR3 extends over 16 amino acids. Variable domain in full (rest from reference TRBV5-1 and TRBJ2-3): KAGVTQTPRYLIKTRGQQVTLSCSPISGHRSVSWYQQTPGQGLQFLFEYFSETQRNKGNFPGRFSGRQFSNSRSEMNVSTLELGDSALYLCASSDGLAGVEDTQYFGPGTRLTVL.